The subject of this entry is one T cell receptor (beta chain). What it binds is not known. This entry belongs to a study of yellow fever vaccine responses in identical twins. TCRdb independently ran MiXCR on the RT-PCR reads; one entry per CDR3 protein. The table lists roughly 1,200 distinct CDR3 sequences, approximately 89% of them singletons. Germline loops: CDR1 SNHLY, CDR2 FYNNEI. The CDR3 loop spans 15 amino acids. V gave up 7 bases and J gave up 0 bases, with 13 bases separating them. Study conclusions and caveats: Reportedly, twins' vaccine T cell responses looked partly convergent and partly personalized.

The chain combines TRBV2 with TRBJ1-5; D unclear. This sequence was found in a female donor who received the yellow fever vaccine. Source: T cells from blood (PBMCs), unsorted or a sorted subset (not recorded which), taken before or after yellow fever vaccination (not recorded which). CDR3 nucleotide sequence: TGTGCCAGCAAAAAGGAAACCCCTAGCAATCAGCCCCAGCATTTT. This translates into CASKKETPSNQPQHF.